The rows below give T cell receptor beta chains drawn from one sample of a study of human T cells and chemical hapten exposure. TCRdb redid the calling of the RACE reads with MiXCR, one entry per CDR3 protein. Among about 85,000 distinct CDR3 sequences listed, 7.5% to 9.5% were seen once. The material sequenced was whole blood, taken in connection with sensitization to the hapten diphenylcyclopropenone (DPC). Receptors were obtained from a man between 35 and 55 years old with alopecia areata. Some clones in this sample may be carry-over from other donors' samples. The conserved cysteine and the conserved F or W are not part of the CDR3 here.

v_gene: TRBV29-1
j_gene: TRBJ1-1
CDR3aa: SVDGRGTNTEAF

v_gene: TRBV6-2/TRBV6-3
j_gene: TRBJ1-2
CDR3aa: ASSFTARTGLYGYT

v_gene: TRBV12-3/TRBV12-4
j_gene: TRBJ2-7
CDR3aa: ASSPLGRGYEQY

v_gene: TRBV29-1
j_gene: TRBJ2-2
CDR3aa: SVGPGTGELF

v_gene: TRBV5-1
j_gene: TRBJ1-1
CDR3aa: ASSLASMNTEAF

v_gene: TRBV29-1
j_gene: TRBJ2-7
CDR3aa: SVVGVSTAGEQY

v_gene: TRBV4-1
j_gene: TRBJ2-3
CDR3aa: ASSQVGTDTQY

v_gene: TRBV6-4
j_gene: TRBJ1-5
CDR3aa: ASSATGEFNQPQH

v_gene: TRBV11-2
j_gene: TRBJ2-1
CDR3aa: ASSLHGNEQF

v_gene: TRBV12-3/TRBV12-4
j_gene: TRBJ2-1
CDR3aa: ASSPQLRLAGAEQF

v_gene: TRBV24-1
j_gene: TRBJ2-1
CDR3aa: ATSDLSSGSNEQF

v_gene: TRBV3-1
j_gene: TRBJ1-1
CDR3aa: ASSPSERGPSEAF

v_gene: TRBV4-1
j_gene: TRBJ2-3
CDR3aa: ASSQPGLAVTDTQY

v_gene: TRBV29-1
j_gene: TRBJ2-5
CDR3aa: SVLVLTGETQY

v_gene: TRBV7-7
j_gene: TRBJ2-2
CDR3aa: ASSPVASTNTGELF

v_gene: TRBV10-3
j_gene: TRBJ2-3
CDR3aa: AIREPDTQY

v_gene: TRBV28
j_gene: TRBJ2-3
CDR3aa: ASSNRDTDTQY

v_gene: TRBV7-9
j_gene: TRBJ1-5
CDR3aa: ASSRSNQPQH

v_gene: TRBV7-9
j_gene: TRBJ2-3
CDR3aa: ASSLVTGDTQY

v_gene: TRBV28
j_gene: TRBJ2-5
CDR3aa: ASGALNPKTQY

v_gene: TRBV12-5
j_gene: TRBJ2-3
CDR3aa: ASGLVLGTPDTQY

v_gene: TRBV6-1
j_gene: TRBJ2-1
CDR3aa: ASGEQGGDNEQF